Listed below are T cell receptor beta chains from one sample, sequenced in a study of CD8 T cells in ankylosing spondylitis. TCRdb used MiXCR to reprocess the 5' RACE reads, holding one entry per CDR3 protein. The sample lists around 250,000 distinct CDR3 sequences, roughly 10% occurring once. Sequenced: blood, either unsorted or a sorted T cell fraction (not recorded which). Receptors originate from a male donor with ankylosing spondylitis or in good health (not recorded which). CDR3s include the opening cysteine and the closing phenylalanine or tryptophan. Fields, in order: clone size, V gene, J gene, D gene, CDR3 protein, CDR3 DNA. The D gene is left open where the match is weak. Clone size appears in some rows only: once, few, many, or a class for an expanded clone.

size: many; V: TRBV5-1; J: TRBJ2-2; D: TRBD2; CDR3: CASSLEGLAVGELFF; DNA: TGCGCCAGCAGCTTGGAGGGACTAGCGGTCGGGGAGCTGTTTTTT
size: .; V: TRBV3-1; J: TRBJ2-5; D: TRBD2; CDR3: CASSQESASGQETQYF; DNA: TGTGCCAGCAGCCAAGAGTCGGCTAGCGGGCAGGAGACCCAGTACTTC
size: many; V: TRBV12-3/TRBV12-4; J: TRBJ2-1; D: TRBD2; CDR3: CASSGTSGRADEQFF; DNA: TGTGCCAGCAGCGGGACTAGCGGGAGGGCCGATGAGCAGTTCTTC
size: many; V: TRBV6-5; J: TRBJ2-6; D: .; CDR3: CAGGPGANVLTF; DNA: TGTGCTGGCGGTCCGGGGGCCAACGTCCTGACTTTC
size: few; V: TRBV12-5; J: TRBJ2-1; D: .; CDR3: CASGLGYNEQFF; DNA: TGTGCTAGTGGTTTGGGGTACAATGAGCAGTTCTTC
size: many; V: TRBV3-1; J: TRBJ2-7; D: TRBD2; CDR3: CASSQGVAGGEQYF; DNA: TGTGCCAGCAGCCAGGGGGTAGCGGGAGGTGAGCAGTACTTC
size: many; V: TRBV6-5; J: TRBJ2-7; D: TRBD1; CDR3: CASSYLGTVDEQYF; DNA: TGTGCCAGCAGTTATTTGGGGACAGTAGACGAGCAGTACTTC
size: many; V: TRBV6-1; J: TRBJ2-3; D: TRBD1; CDR3: CASSTGQGPDTQYF; DNA: TGTGCCAGCAGCACTGGACAGGGCCCAGATACGCAGTATTTT
size: many; V: TRBV20-1; J: TRBJ1-1; D: .; CDR3: CSAMRGNTEAFF; DNA: TGCAGTGCTATGCGGGGAAACACTGAAGCTTTCTTT
size: many; V: TRBV3-1; J: TRBJ2-1; D: TRBD2; CDR3: CASSRKMTSGGWNEQFF; DNA: TGTGCCAGCAGTCGTAAAATGACTAGCGGGGGGTGGAATGAGCAGTTCTTC
size: many; V: TRBV5-1; J: TRBJ1-1; D: .; CDR3: CASSLTRKNTEAFF; DNA: TGCGCCAGCAGCTTAACTAGGAAAAACACTGAAGCTTTCTTT
size: many; V: TRBV20-1; J: TRBJ2-2; D: TRBD2; CDR3: CSALAGGAGELFF; DNA: TGCAGTGCTTTAGCGGGGGGGGCCGGGGAGCTGTTTTTT
size: .; V: TRBV7-6; J: TRBJ1-1; D: .; CDR3: CASSQGTGSSTEAFF; DNA: TGTGCCAGCAGCCAAGGGACCGGGAGCAGCACTGAAGCTTTCTTT
size: .; V: TRBV3-1; J: TRBJ2-2; D: .; CDR3: CASSQGAANTGELFF; DNA: TGTGCCAGCAGCCAAGGGGCAGCGAACACCGGGGAGCTGTTTTTT
size: many; V: TRBV6-5; J: TRBJ1-1; D: .; CDR3: CASSYSSANTEAFF; DNA: TGTGCCAGCAGTTACTCCTCGGCGAACACTGAAGCTTTCTTT
size: many; V: TRBV6-1; J: TRBJ1-1; D: TRBD1; CDR3: CASLTGANTEAFF; DNA: TGTGCCAGCCTGACAGGGGCGAACACTGAAGCTTTCTTT
size: many; V: TRBV5-1; J: TRBJ2-1; D: TRBD2; CDR3: CASSLDASGGPTSYNEQFF; DNA: TGCGCCAGCAGCTTGGATGCTAGCGGGGGGCCCACCTCCTACAATGAGCAGTTCTTC
size: many; V: TRBV12-3/TRBV12-4; J: TRBJ2-2; D: .; CDR3: CASTPSRGGNTGELFF; DNA: TGTGCCAGCACCCCCTCCAGAGGGGGAAACACCGGGGAGCTGTTTTTT
size: many; V: TRBV5-1; J: TRBJ1-4; D: .; CDR3: CASSSQGLNEKLFF; DNA: TGCGCCAGCAGCTCGCAGGGGCTCAATGAAAAACTGTTTTTT
size: many; V: TRBV29-1; J: TRBJ2-3; D: .; CDR3: CSVRGADGDTQYF; DNA: TGCAGCGTCAGAGGGGCTGATGGAGATACGCAGTATTTT
size: .; V: TRBV19; J: TRBJ1-5; D: TRBD1; CDR3: CASSIPQQGMGQPQHF; DNA: TGTGCCAGTAGTATTCCGCAACAGGGGATGGGGCAGCCCCAGCATTTT
size: many; V: TRBV3-1; J: TRBJ2-5; D: .; CDR3: CASSQAWGLNQETQYF; DNA: TGTGCCAGCAGCCAAGCTTGGGGCCTAAACCAAGAGACCCAGTACTTC